Ten or more counts support the clone carrying this T cell receptor (beta chain). Its antigen is still unknown. The data were obtained in a study of regulatory T cells in long-lasting Graves disease. The ends were cut back, 0 bases at V and 4 bases at J, with 10 bases in the middle. The CDR3 has 14 residues. Both iRepertoire HTBI primers and Arm-PCR of CDR3 regions were used to build the TCR beta libraries. Via MiXCR, TCRdb re-called the multiplex PCR reads, giving one row per CDR3 protein. Here the sample spans some 440,000 distinct CDR3 sequences, around 21% being singletons. Study findings and constraints: Persistent disease exhibited a predilection for TRBV28, TRBJ1-2 and TRBJ2-5.

Time point noted: persistent/refractory GD, antithyroid drugs over 5 years with positive TRAb. The TCR library was made from RNA extracted from PBMCs. The sequences come from peripheral blood mononuclear cells (PBMCs), collected when the disease was refractory, from a patient treated with antithyroid drugs. The rearrangement links TRBV12-3 or TRBV12-4 to TRBJ2-7, with D maybe TRBD1 (6 bases). The sequence was collected from a female donor with Graves disease. Written as DNA, the CDR3 is TGTGCCAGCAGTTTAGCGGGGGCCGAATACGAGCAGTACTTC. As protein: CASSLAGAEYEQYF.